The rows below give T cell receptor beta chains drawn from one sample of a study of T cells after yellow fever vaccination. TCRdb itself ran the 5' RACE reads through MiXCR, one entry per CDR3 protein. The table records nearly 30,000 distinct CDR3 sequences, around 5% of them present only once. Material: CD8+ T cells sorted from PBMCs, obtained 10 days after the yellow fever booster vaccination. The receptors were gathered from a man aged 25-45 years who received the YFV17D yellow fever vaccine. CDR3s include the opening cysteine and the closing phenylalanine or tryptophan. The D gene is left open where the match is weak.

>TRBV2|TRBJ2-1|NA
CASSNNPGYEQFF
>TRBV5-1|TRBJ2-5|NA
CASLAGHPGGQETQYF
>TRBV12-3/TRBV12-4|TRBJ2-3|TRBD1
CASSQRAPRDRADTQYF
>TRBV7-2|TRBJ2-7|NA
CASSFSAAAAAPQYF
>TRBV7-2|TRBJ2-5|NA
CASSLAGETQYF
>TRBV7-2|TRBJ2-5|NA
CASRTPWIDDADGETQYF
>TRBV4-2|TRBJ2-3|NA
CASSPVAPLADTDTQYF
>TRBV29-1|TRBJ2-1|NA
CSVEDQRTPRSSYNEQFF
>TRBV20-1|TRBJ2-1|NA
CSALSNEQFF
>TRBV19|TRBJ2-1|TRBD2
CASALAGYNEQFF
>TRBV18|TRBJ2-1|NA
CASSPPIYDQTGNEQFF
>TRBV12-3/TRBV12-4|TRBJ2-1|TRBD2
CASRVLAAYNEQFF
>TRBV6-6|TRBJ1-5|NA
CASSSLGVQPQHF
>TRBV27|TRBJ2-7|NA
CASSSFQEVYEQYF
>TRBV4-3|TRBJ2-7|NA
CASSSYPTGHSYEQYF
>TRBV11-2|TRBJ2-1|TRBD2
CASSQGLAGGNEQFF
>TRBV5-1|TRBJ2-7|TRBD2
CASSPGTSSGEQYF